This T cell receptor (beta chain) is drawn from a study of beta chain features in type 1 diabetes. The study, taken as a whole, reports: Junctions at VDJ sites from type 1 diabetes patients had fewer insertions and more deletions. Shorter templates might be favored by PCR, and equally so in patients and in controls.

V lost 0 bases to trimming and J lost 12 bases; unmatched junction nucleotides: 11. Per germline, CDR1 MGHRA and CDR2 YSYEKL. CDR3 size: 15 residues. Investigators reverse transcribed all isolated RNA, so they sequenced expressed TCRB transcripts. Here immunoSEQ multiplex PCR was the method, and the copy in TCRdb shows in-frame clones only, minus some. The sample has around 200,000 clones, 10% to 15% seen once. This clone was observed a handful of times. The antigen is undetermined. The receptor's source is a woman between 18 and 30 years old in good health. The chain combines TRBV4-1 with TRBJ2-1; 7 nucleotides line up with TRBD2. The sequenced material came from central memory CD4+ T cells from blood. The CDR3: CASSQDRTRESGQFF. The DNA of the CDR3 is TGCGCCAGCAGCCAAGATCGGACTAGAGAGAGTGGGCAGTTCTTC.